The 20 T cell receptor beta chains below all came from one sample that was sequenced in a study of T cell responses to AZD1222 COVID-19 vaccine. Libraries were prepared by immunoSEQ multiplex PCR; TCRdb keeps only in-frame clonotypes and omits some of them. The sample holds about 190,000 clones, approximately 91% seen once. Sequenced material: peripheral blood, taken on day 0 of AZD1222 vaccination. These receptors were obtained from an adult in good health.

The V call is TRBV12-3 or TRBV12-4, the J call TRBJ1-5; unclear D gene. V was trimmed by 3 bases and J by 5 bases, leaving 5 bases between them. The CDR3 covers 12 residues. The CDR3 DNA reads as TGTGCCAGCAGTTTGGGTTATCAGCCCCAGCATTTT. Translating it yields CASSLGYQPQHF.

V and J are TRBV7-9 and TRBJ1-1; D is unresolved. Germline CDR1 is SEHNR and CDR2 is FQNEAQ (reference sequence). V gave up 1 base and J gave up 1 base, with 7 bases separating them. CDR3 size: 14 residues. CDR3: CASSLGPTNTEAFF. The CDR3 DNA follows: TGTGCCAGCAGCTTAGGGCCGACGAACACTGAAGCTTTCTTT.

The CDR3 coding sequence is TGTGCCAGTAGCCTCGGGACAGTTCCAGATACGCAGTATTTT. Protein: CASSLGTVPDTQYF. The chain combines TRBV19 with TRBJ2-3, with TRBD1 matching over 7 bases. This CDR3 has 14 residues. Looked up from germline, CDR1 is LNHDA and CDR2 is SQIVND (reference sequence). V shed 6 bases, J shed 4 bases, and the junction held 7 bases outside the gene matches. Based on the CDR3 plus reference TRBV19 and TRBJ2-3, the full variable domain is DGGITQSPKYLFRKEGQNVTLSCEQNLNHDAMYWYRQDPGQGLRLIYYSQIVNDFQKGDIAEGYSVSREKKESFPLTVTSAQKNPTAFYLCASSLGTVPDTQYFGPGTRLTVL.

This clone was recorded only once. The rearrangement joins TRBV5-6 to TRBJ2-3; no firm D call. Trimming left V 2 bases short and J 0 bases short, with 10 bases between. Per the germline V gene, CDR1 is SGHDT and CDR2 is YYEEEE. The CDR3 runs to 15 residues. DNA of the CDR3: TGTGCCAGCAGCTTTTTCCAGGCGAGCACAGATACGCAGTATTTT. Its protein product is CASSFFQASTDTQYF.

This sequence joins TRBV19 and TRBJ1-2, with 8 nucleotides matching TRBD1. Germline V gene lookup returns CDR1 LNHDA and CDR2 SQIVND (reference sequence). V lost 1 base, J lost 8 bases, and 3 bases stayed unmatched. CDR3 length: 13 amino acids. CDR3 DNA: TGTGCCAGTAGTATAGGGACAGGGAGAGGCTACACCTTC. Translation gives CASSIGTGRGYTF.

This sequence joins TRBV4-3 and TRBJ1-2, with D uncertain. The germline V gene encodes CDR1 LGHNA and CDR2 YSLEER. The CDR3 covers 12 residues. V lost 0 bases to trimming and J lost 5 bases, with 4 bases between them. The CDR3 coding sequence is TGCGCCAGCAGCCAAGACGGGTATGGCTACACCTTC. It encodes CASSQDGYGYTF.

The rearrangement uses TRBV2 and TRBJ2-2; 14 nucleotides agree with TRBD2. V lost 6 bases and J lost 7; bases outside the gene matches: 10. CDR1 and CDR2 (germline): SNHLY, FYNNEI. This CDR3 comprises 17 residues. In DNA form, the CDR3 reads TGTGCCAGCAGCGCCGGGACTAGCGGGAGTAAGATCGGGGAGCTGTTTTTT. It yields the protein CASSAGTSGSKIGELFF.

The chain carries TRBV7-2 and TRBJ2-7; 12 nucleotides agree with TRBD2. CDR1 and CDR2 from the germline V gene are SGHTA and FQGNSA. With 5 bases clipped from V and 4 bases from J, the junction kept 6 bases outside the gene matches. The CDR3 runs 15 residues. CDR3 sequence reads: CASSPTSGGYYEQYF. The CDR3 DNA is TGTGCCAGCAGCCCGACTAGCGGGGGTTATTACGAGCAGTACTTC.

The genes are TRBV11-2 and TRBJ2-1, with D possibly being TRBD1 or TRBD2 (5 bases each). Trimming removed 5 bases at V and 10 bases at J, with 15 bases between. The CDR3 length is 13 residues. Germline V gene lookup returns CDR1 SGHAT and CDR2 FQNNGV. The CDR3 DNA reads as TGTGCCAGCAGCGAAGGCCCTAGGGACGAGCAGTTCTTC. It translates to CASSEGPRDEQFF.

The J gene is TRBJ1-2, the V gene TRBV6-1, with TRBD1 identical over 8 bases. CDR3 length: 14 amino acids. Germline-derived CDR1 and CDR2 are MNHNS and SASEGT. Trimming took 3 bases from V and 4 from J; bases not matched to a gene: 4. The CDR3 here is CASSEDTGGYGYTF. The DNA for the CDR3 is TGTGCCAGCAGTGAGGACACAGGGGGCTATGGCTACACCTTC.

This clone was found once. The gene calls are TRBV29-1 and TRBJ2-1; 10 bases agree with TRBD2. J lost 0 bases, V lost 6 bases, and 11 bases had no gene match. The CDR3 has 17 residues. Germline lookup yields CDR1 SQVTM and CDR2 ANQGSEA. CDR3 sequence: CSVHDKLAGSSYNEQFF. The CDR3 nucleotides are TGCAGCGTCCATGATAAACTAGCGGGGAGCTCCTACAATGAGCAGTTCTTC.

The DNA of the CDR3 is TGTGCCAGCAGTGTCCGCGGGGCCAACATGAACACTGAAGCTTTCTTT. Its translation is CASSVRGANMNTEAFF. The gene calls are TRBV2 and TRBJ1-1; possible D gene TRBD1, 5 bases. V lost 4 bases and J lost 0, with 15 bases in between. CDR3 size: 16 residues. Germline V gives CDR1 SNHLY, CDR2 FYNNEI.

A single count supports this clone. The chain joins TRBV29-1 to TRBJ1-1; D unresolved. The germline V gene encodes CDR1 SQVTM and CDR2 ANQGSEA. Trimming pared 4 bases from V and 4 bases from J, leaving 7 bases between. CDR3 length: 11 residues. The CDR3, as DNA: TGCAGCGTTGGGCAGACCACTGAAGCTTTCTTT. Translating it yields CSVGQTTEAFF.

The rearrangement links TRBV7-2 to TRBJ2-5; TRBD1 matches at 8 bases. Germline CDR1 is SGHTA and CDR2 is FQGNSA. The CDR3 totals 13 residues. J lost 2 bases, V lost 4 bases, and 0 bases had no gene match. The CDR3 sequence: CASSWTGQETQYF. The CDR3 DNA is TGTGCCAGCAGCTGGACAGGGCAAGAGACCCAGTACTTC.

Sample share makes this clone medium-sized. The chain employs TRBV4-2 and TRBJ2-1, with TRBD1 matching 10 bases. CDR1 LGHNA and CDR2 YNFKEQ come from the germline V gene. The CDR3 is 16 amino acids. Trimming cost V 5 bases and J 8 bases; bases outside gene matches: 12. This chain's CDR3 is CASSNSGTGVIDEQFF. CDR3 coding DNA: TGTGCCAGCAGCAATAGTGGGACAGGGGTGATCGATGAGCAGTTCTTC.

The V call is TRBV11-2, the J call TRBJ2-5, with D maybe TRBD2 (6 bases). The CDR3 length is 15 residues. Per the germline V gene, CDR1 is SGHAT and CDR2 is FQNNGV. Trimming pared 3 bases from V and 5 bases from J, leaving 16 bases between. The CDR3 loop is CASSLTRRPKETQYF. The CDR3 region has the DNA TGTGCCAGCAGCTTGACTAGACGGCCCAAGGAGACCCAGTACTTC.

Only one count was recorded for this clone. J is TRBJ2-5 and V is TRBV5-4, with 11 bases matching TRBD1. The CDR3 is 17 residues long. The V segment lost 4 bases and the J segment 5 bases; nucleotides outside the gene matches: 13. The germline CDR1 and CDR2 sequences are SGHNT and YYREEE (reference sequence). This chain's CDR3 is CASSRPRGQGAKETQYF. CDR3 nucleotide sequence: TGTGCCAGCAGCCGCCCCCGTGGACAGGGGGCGAAGGAGACCCAGTACTTC.

The sample holds one count of this clone. The chain combines TRBV18 with TRBJ2-5; D is perhaps TRBD1 (6 bases). Germline V gene sequence: CDR1 KGHSH, CDR2 LQKENI. The CDR3 length is 14 residues. V lost 3 bases, J lost 0 bases, and 8 bases lay in between. The CDR3 DNA follows: TGTGCCAGCTCACCTGGGACACACCAAGAGACCCAGTACTTC. Translating it yields CASSPGTHQETQYF. Full variable domain (outside the CDR3, taken from reference TRBV18 and TRBJ2-5): NAGVMQNPRHLVRRRGQEARLRCSPMKGHSHVYWYRQLPEEGLKFMVYLQKENIIDESGMPKERFSAEFPKEGPSILRIQQVVRGDSAAYFCASSPGTHQETQYFGPGTRLLVL.

This clone was seen just once. The V and J genes are TRBV6-5 and TRBJ1-6; D gene unclear. V lost 5 bases and J 5 bases, leaving 10 bases between the germline ends. Germline-derived CDR1 and CDR2 are MNHEY and SVGAGI. The CDR3 sequence is 14 residues long. CDR3 nucleotide sequence: TGTGCCAGCAGTCCCGGCCAAAATAATTCACCCCTCCACTTT. Its protein is CASSPGQNNSPLHF.

The chain uses TRBV12-5 and TRBJ2-5; possibly TRBD1 for D (5 bases). V was shortened by 4 bases and J by 5 bases, with 11 bases between the two germline ends. The CDR3 contains 13 residues. Germline V gene data show CDR1 as LGHNT and CDR2 as FRNRAP. This CDR3 is CASGSSGSETQYF. Written as DNA, the CDR3 is TGTGCTAGTGGTTCGTCAGGGTCGGAGACCCAGTACTTC.